This T cell receptor (beta chain) is from a study of immune cell composition in non-small cell lung cancer. Overall study findings and caveats: Tumour-associated clones >0.5% occurred in 33% of adenocarcinomas, 75% of squamous.

This clone has only one observation. The antigen is undetermined. V lost 0 bases, J lost 7 bases, and 10 bases lay in between. In germline, CDR1 is SGHDT, CDR2 YYEEEE. The CDR3 contains 14 residues. The normal lung sample lay at least 3 cm, and maximally far, from the tumour. Some clones are missing from TCRdb's copy, which holds only in-frame ones; the method was immunoSEQ multiplex PCR. The sample shows over 15,000 clones, over 70% of them seen only once. The sample was also reused in another study, on CD4 T cells in lung cancer. This second report adds: Curative-intent resections for stage I-III non-small cell lung cancer supplied tumor and non-adjacent lung tissue.

The chain carries TRBV5-6 and TRBJ1-4; D is undetermined. The sequence came from a human donor with non-small cell lung cancer. What was sequenced was non-adjacent lung tissue. CDR3 region: CASSLGDASEKLFF. The CDR3 nucleotides read TGTGCCAGCAGCTTGGGAGATGCAAGTGAAAAACTGTTTTTT.